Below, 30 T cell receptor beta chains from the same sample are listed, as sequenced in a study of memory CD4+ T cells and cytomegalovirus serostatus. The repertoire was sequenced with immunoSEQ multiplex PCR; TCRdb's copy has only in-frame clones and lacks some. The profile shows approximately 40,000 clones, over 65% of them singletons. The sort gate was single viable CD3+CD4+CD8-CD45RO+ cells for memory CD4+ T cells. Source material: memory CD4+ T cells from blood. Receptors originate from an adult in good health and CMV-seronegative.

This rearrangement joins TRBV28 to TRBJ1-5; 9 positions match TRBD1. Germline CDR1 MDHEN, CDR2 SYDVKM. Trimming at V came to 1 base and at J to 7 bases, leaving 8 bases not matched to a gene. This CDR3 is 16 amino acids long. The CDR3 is CASSLFGGTGLQPQHF. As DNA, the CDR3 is TGTGCCAGCAGTTTATTCGGCGGGACAGGGTTGCAGCCCCAGCATTTT.

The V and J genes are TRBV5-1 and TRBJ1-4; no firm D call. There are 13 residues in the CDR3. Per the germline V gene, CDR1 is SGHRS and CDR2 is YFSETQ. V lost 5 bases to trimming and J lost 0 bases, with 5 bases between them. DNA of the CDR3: TGCGCCAGCAGACAAGCAACTAATGAAAAACTGTTTTTT. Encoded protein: CASRQATNEKLFF.

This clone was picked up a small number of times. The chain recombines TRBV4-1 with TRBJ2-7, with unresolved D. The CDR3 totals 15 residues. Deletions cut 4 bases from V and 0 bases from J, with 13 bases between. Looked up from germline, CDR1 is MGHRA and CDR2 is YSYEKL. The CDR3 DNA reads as TGCGCCAGCAGCCCCCGACTCGGGTACTCCTACGAGCAGTACTTC. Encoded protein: CASSPRLGYSYEQYF.

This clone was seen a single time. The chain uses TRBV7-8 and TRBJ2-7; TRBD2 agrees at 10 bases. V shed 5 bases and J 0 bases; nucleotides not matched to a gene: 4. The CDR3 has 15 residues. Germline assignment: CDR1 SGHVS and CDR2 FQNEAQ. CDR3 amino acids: CASSLGTSASYEQYF. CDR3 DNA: TGTGCCAGCAGCCTTGGGACTAGCGCCTCCTACGAGCAGTACTTC.

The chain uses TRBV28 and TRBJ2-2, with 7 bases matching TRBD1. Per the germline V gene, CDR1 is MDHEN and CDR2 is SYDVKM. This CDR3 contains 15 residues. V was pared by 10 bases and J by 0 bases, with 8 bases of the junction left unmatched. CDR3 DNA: TGTGCCATACCTCAGGGGGAGACGAACACCGGGGAGCTGTTTTTT. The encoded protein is CAIPQGETNTGELFF.

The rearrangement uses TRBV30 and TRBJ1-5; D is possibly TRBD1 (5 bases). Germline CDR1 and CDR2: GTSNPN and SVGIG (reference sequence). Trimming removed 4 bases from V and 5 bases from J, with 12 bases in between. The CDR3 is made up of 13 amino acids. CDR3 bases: TGTGCCTGGAATGGCAGGGTGGATCAGCCCCAGCATTTT. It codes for CAWNGRVDQPQHF. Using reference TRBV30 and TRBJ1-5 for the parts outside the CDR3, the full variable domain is SQTIHQWPATLVQPVGSPLSLECTVEGTSNPNLYWYRQAAGRGLQLLFYSVGIGQISSEVPQNLSASRPQDRQFILSSKKLLLSDSGFYLCAWNGRVDQPQHFGDGTRLSIL.

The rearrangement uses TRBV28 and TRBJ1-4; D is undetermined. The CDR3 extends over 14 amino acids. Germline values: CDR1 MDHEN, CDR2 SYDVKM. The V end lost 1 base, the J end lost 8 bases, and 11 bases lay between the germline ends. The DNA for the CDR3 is TGTGCCAGCAGTTTATTGGGGTCGGGCGAAAAACTGTTTTTT. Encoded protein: CASSLLGSGEKLFF.

CDR3 in amino acids: CASSIPGLRAQHF. In DNA form, the CDR3 reads TGTGCCAGTAGTATCCCGGGACTGCGGGCCCAGCATTTT. The V gene is TRBV19, the J gene TRBJ1-5; D is possibly TRBD1 (5 bases). The V and J ends lost 3 bases and 11 bases respectively, with 14 bases between them. The CDR3 totals 13 residues. Germline loops: CDR1 LNHDA, CDR2 SQIVND (reference sequence).

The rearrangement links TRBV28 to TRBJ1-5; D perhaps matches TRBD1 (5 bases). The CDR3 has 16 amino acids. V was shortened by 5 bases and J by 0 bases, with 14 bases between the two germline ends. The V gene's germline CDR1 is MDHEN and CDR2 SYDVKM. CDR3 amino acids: CASSPWTMNSNQPQHF. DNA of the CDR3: TGTGCCAGCAGTCCTTGGACAATGAATAGCAATCAGCCCCAGCATTTT.

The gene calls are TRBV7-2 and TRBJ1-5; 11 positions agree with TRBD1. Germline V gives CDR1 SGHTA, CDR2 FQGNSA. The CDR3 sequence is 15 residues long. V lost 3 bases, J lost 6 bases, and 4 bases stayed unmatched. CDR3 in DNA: TGTGCCAGCAGCTTCGGGACAGGGGGAGGTCAGCCCCAGCATTTT. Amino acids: CASSFGTGGGQPQHF.

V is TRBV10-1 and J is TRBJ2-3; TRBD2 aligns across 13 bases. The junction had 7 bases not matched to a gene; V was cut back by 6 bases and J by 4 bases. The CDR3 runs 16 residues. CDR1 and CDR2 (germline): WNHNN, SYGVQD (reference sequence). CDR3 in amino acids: CASSPGLAGKSDTQYF. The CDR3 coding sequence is TGCGCCAGCAGCCCGGGACTAGCGGGAAAGTCAGATACGCAGTATTTT.

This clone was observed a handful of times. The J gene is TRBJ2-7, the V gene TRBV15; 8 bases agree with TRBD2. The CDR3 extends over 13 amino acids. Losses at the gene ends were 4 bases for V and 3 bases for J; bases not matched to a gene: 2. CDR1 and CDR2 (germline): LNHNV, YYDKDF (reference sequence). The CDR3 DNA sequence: TGTGCCACCAGCATGGGACTAGACTACGAGCAGTACTTC. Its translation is CATSMGLDYEQYF.

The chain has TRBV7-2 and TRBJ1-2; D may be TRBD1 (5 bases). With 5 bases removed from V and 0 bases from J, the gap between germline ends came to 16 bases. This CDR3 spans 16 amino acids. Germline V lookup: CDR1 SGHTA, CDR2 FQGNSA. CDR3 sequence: CASSPSRQTANYGYTF. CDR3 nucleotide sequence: TGTGCCAGCAGCCCTAGTCGACAGACAGCTAACTATGGCTACACCTTC.

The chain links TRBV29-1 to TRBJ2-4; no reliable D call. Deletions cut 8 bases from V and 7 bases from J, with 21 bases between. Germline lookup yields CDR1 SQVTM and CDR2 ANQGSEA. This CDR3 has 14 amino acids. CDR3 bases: TGCAGCTCCAAGGAACCGGGCTTAAGCAACATTCAGTACTTC. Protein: CSSKEPGLSNIQYF.

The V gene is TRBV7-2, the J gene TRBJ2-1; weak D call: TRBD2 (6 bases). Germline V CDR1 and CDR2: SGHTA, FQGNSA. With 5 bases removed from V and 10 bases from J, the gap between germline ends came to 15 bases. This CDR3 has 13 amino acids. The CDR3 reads CASSPRLGEEQFF. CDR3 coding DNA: TGTGCCAGCAGCCCAAGACTAGGGGAGGAGCAGTTCTTC. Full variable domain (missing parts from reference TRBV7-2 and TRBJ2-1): GAGVSQSPSNKVTEKGKDVELRCDPISGHTALYWYRQSLGQGLEFLIYFQGNSAPDKSGLPSDRFSAERTGGSVSTLTIQRTQQEDSAVYLCASSPRLGEEQFFGPGTRLTVL.

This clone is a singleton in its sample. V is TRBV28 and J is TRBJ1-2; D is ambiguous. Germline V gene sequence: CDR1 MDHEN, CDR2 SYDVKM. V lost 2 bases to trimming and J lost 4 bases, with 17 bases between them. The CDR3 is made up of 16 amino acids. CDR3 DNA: TGTGCCAGCAGTTTACTAGGGCCATATCGTCCCTATGGCTACACCTTC. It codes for CASSLLGPYRPYGYTF.

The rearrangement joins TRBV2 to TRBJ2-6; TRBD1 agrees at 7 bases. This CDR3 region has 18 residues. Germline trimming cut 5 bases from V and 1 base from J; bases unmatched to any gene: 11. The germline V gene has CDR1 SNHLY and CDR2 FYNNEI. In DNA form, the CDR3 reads TGTGCCAGCAGTCCCACAGGGGTTTCCCCTTCTGGGGCCAACGTCCTGACTTTC. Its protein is CASSPTGVSPSGANVLTF.

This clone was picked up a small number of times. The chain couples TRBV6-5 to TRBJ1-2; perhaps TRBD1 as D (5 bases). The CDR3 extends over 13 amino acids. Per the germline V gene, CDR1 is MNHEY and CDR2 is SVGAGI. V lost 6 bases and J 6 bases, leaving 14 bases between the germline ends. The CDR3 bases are TGTGCCAGCAGGCCATCAGGGAAGGATGGCTACACCTTC. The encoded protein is CASRPSGKDGYTF.

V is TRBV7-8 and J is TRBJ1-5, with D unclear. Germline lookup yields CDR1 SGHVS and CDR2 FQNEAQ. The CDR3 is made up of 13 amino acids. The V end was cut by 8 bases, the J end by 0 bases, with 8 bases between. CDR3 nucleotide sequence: TGTGCCAGCGGAAGATTTAGCAATCAGCCCCAGCATTTT. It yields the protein CASGRFSNQPQHF.

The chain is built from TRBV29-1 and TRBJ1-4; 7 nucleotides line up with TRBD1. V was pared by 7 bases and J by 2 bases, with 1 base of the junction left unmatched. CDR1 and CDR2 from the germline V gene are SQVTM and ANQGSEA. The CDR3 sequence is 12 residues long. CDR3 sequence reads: CSGGQTNEKLFF. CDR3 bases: TGCAGCGGGGGACAGACTAATGAAAAACTGTTTTTT.

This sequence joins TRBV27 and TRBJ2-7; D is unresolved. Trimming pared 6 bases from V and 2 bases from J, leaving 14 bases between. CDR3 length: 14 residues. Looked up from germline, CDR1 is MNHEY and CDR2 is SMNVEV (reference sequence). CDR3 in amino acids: CASRARGLTYEQYF. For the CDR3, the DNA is TGTGCCAGCAGGGCGAGAGGCCTTACCTACGAGCAGTACTTC.

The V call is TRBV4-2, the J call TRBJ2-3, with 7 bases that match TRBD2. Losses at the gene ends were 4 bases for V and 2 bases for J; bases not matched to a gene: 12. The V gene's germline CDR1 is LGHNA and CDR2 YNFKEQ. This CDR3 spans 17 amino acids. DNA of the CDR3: TGTGCCAGCAGCCTCGGCTCGGGGGAGGGGAACACAGATACGCAGTATTTT. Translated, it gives CASSLGSGEGNTDTQYF.

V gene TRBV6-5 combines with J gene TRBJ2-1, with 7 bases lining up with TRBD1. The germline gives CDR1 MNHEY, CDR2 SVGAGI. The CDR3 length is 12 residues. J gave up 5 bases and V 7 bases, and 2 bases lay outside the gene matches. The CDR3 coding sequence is TGTGCCAGCAAGACAGGGAACAATGAGCAGTTCTTC. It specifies CASKTGNNEQFF.

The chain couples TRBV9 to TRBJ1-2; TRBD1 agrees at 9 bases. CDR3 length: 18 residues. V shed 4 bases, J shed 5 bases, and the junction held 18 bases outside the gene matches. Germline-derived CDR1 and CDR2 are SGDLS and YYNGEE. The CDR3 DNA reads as TGTGCCAGCAGCAAGCCTCCGGGACAGGGAAGGGTAGGATATGGCTACACCTTC. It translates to CASSKPPGQGRVGYGYTF.

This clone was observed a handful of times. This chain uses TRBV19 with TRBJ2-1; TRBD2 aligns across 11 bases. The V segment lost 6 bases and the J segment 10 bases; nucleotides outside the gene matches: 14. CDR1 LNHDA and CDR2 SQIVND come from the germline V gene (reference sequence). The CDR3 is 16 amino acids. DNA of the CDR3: TGTGCCAGTAGCCTTACTAGCGGGAGTGTTTTTACGGAGCAGTTCTTC. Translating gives CASSLTSGSVFTEQFF.

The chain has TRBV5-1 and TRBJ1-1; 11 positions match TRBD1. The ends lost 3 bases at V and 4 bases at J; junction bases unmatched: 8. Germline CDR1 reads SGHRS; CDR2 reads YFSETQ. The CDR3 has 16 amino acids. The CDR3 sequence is CASSSGQGASGTEAFF. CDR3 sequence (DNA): TGCGCCAGCAGCTCCGGACAGGGGGCTTCTGGCACTGAAGCTTTCTTT.

The CDR3 coding sequence is TGTGCCAGCAGCTTTGGAAGTAGCACAGATACGCAGTATTTT. Translating it yields CASSFGSSTDTQYF. J is TRBJ2-3 and V is TRBV7-9; D unresolved. Trimming stripped 3 bases from V and 0 bases from J, with 7 bases between. Germline V gene sequence: CDR1 SEHNR, CDR2 FQNEAQ (reference sequence). There are 14 residues in the CDR3.

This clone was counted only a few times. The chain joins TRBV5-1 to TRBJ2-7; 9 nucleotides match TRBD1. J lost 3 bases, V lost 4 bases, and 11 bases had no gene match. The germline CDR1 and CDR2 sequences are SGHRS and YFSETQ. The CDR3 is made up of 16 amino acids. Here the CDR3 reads CASSLKDRGDDYEQYF. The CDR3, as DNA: TGCGCCAGCAGCCTGAAGGACAGGGGCGATGACTACGAGCAGTACTTC.

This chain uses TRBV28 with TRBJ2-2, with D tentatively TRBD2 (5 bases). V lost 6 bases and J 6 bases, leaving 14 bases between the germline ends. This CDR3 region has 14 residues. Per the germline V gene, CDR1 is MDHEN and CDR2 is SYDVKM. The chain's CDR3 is CASRPPQAAGELFF. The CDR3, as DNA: TGTGCCAGCAGGCCGCCCCAAGCGGCCGGGGAGCTGTTTTTT.

CDR3 coding DNA: TGTGCCAGTACCCCGAGGGGGTCAGTATTACATCAGCCCCAGCATTTT. Protein product: CASTPRGSVLHQPQHF. The chain employs TRBV19 and TRBJ1-5, with a weak D call TRBD1 (6 bases). Germline CDR1 reads LNHDA; CDR2 reads SQIVND (reference sequence). The ends were cut back, 7 bases at V and 5 bases at J, with 21 bases in the middle. The CDR3 extends over 16 amino acids.